The 21 T cell receptor beta chains below come from one sample, sequenced in a study of blood T cell repertoires in COVID-19. Generated by immunoSEQ multiplex PCR, the TCRdb table keeps only in-frame clones and is missing some. Among under 200,000 clones listed, about 85% were seen once. The source material was PBMCs or T cells enriched from blood (not recorded which). These receptors were obtained from a woman aged 40 to 50 with acute COVID-19.

This clone was counted at least ten times. The gene calls are TRBV7-8 and TRBJ2-1; a possible D gene is TRBD2 (5 bases). Germline CDR1 reads SGHVS; CDR2 reads FQNEAQ. CDR3 length: 14 residues. With 2 bases removed from V and 7 bases from J, the gap between germline ends came to 12 bases. CDR3 bases: TGTGCCAGCAGCTTAAGGCAGCGGCGGAATGAGCAGTTCTTC. It encodes CASSLRQRRNEQFF.

V is TRBV27 and J is TRBJ1-5; TRBD1 agrees at 9 bases. The CDR3 has 14 residues. V shed 5 bases and J 6 bases; nucleotides not matched to a gene: 5. From germline, CDR1 is MNHEY and CDR2 SMNVEV (reference sequence). The chain's CDR3 is CASSAQGAGQPQHF. CDR3 DNA sequence: TGTGCCAGCAGTGCACAGGGGGCGGGTCAGCCCCAGCATTTT.

V and J are TRBV6-1 and TRBJ2-2; D perhaps matches TRBD2 (6 bases). This CDR3 is built from 14 residues. The V end lost 3 bases, the J end lost 3 bases, and 8 bases lay between the germline ends. Germline V gene lookup returns CDR1 MNHNS and CDR2 SASEGT. The CDR3 spells CASSERDDTGELFF. The CDR3 DNA follows: TGTGCCAGCAGTGAGCGGGACGACACCGGGGAGCTGTTTTTT.

This chain connects TRBV4-2 to TRBJ1-1; 8 bases are a match to TRBD1. With V trimmed by 1 base and J by 1 base, 5 bases remained unmatched. Germline CDR1 and CDR2: LGHNA and YNFKEQ. CDR3 length equals 16 residues. The CDR3 sequence: CASSQVPGGWNTEAFF. The CDR3 nucleotides are TGTGCCAGCAGCCAAGTCCCAGGGGGCTGGAACACTGAAGCTTTCTTT.

The chain combines TRBV5-1 with TRBJ1-5; the D gene is possibly TRBD1 (5 bases). The CDR3 contains 15 residues. V lost 0 bases and J lost 6, with 13 bases in between. Germline V lookup: CDR1 SGHRS, CDR2 YFSETQ. CDR3 protein: CASSLEGRVTQPQHF. The CDR3 bases are TGCGCCAGCAGCTTGGAAGGCAGGGTTACTCAGCCCCAGCATTTT.

This chain links TRBV6-1 with TRBJ1-1, with D unclear. Germline V lookup: CDR1 MNHNS, CDR2 SASEGT. The CDR3 extends over 17 amino acids. V lost 4 bases to trimming and J lost 0 bases, with 18 bases between them. The chain's CDR3 is CASSAWPKLTMNTEAFF. In DNA, the CDR3 is TGTGCCAGCAGTGCTTGGCCCAAACTAACCATGAACACTGAAGCTTTCTTT.

This chain connects TRBV3-1 (or the pseudogene TRBV3-2) to TRBJ1-1; D unresolved. This CDR3 region has 14 residues. Germline loops: CDR1 LGHDT, CDR2 YNNKEL (reference sequence). V lost 0 bases and J 0 bases, leaving 5 bases between the germline ends. CDR3: CASSQESLNTEAFF. DNA of the CDR3: TGTGCCAGCAGCCAAGAGAGTTTGAACACTGAAGCTTTCTTT.

CDR3 amino acids: CASSLIRGAEAFF. DNA of the CDR3: TGTGCCAGCAGCTTGATCAGGGGAGCTGAAGCTTTCTTT. The rearrangement uses TRBV5-6 and TRBJ1-1, with D perhaps matching TRBD1 (6 bases). V shed 1 base and J shed 6 bases, with 10 bases lying between them. The germline CDR1 and CDR2 sequences are SGHDT and YYEEEE. This CDR3 is 13 amino acids long.

The rearrangement links TRBV6-5 to TRBJ1-2, with TRBD1 as a possible D gene (5 bases). The V and J ends lost 4 bases and 1 base respectively, with 16 bases between them. The CDR3 length is 16 residues. CDR1 and CDR2 (germline): MNHEY, SVGAGI. CDR3 sequence reads: CASSSAGQGFNYGYTF. The CDR3 nucleotides read TGTGCCAGCAGTTCCGCGGGGCAGGGCTTTAACTATGGCTACACCTTC.

The chain carries TRBV30 and TRBJ1-5; D perhaps matches TRBD1 (6 bases). The CDR3 length is 13 residues. CDR1 is GTSNPN and CDR2 is SVGIG in the germline V gene (reference sequence). The V gene lost 1 base and the J gene lost 7 bases, with 11 bases spanning the gap. As DNA, the CDR3 is TGTGCCTGGAGTGAGGGGGGGGGCCAGCCCCAGCATTTT. It encodes CAWSEGGGQPQHF. Full variable domain (missing parts from reference TRBV30 and TRBJ1-5): SQTIHQWPATLVQPVGSPLSLECTVEGTSNPNLYWYRQAAGRGLQLLFYSVGIGQISSEVPQNLSASRPQDRQFILSSKKLLLSDSGFYLCAWSEGGGQPQHFGDGTRLSIL.

The rearrangement uses TRBV6-5 and TRBJ1-2, with 8 nucleotides matching TRBD1. Trimming removed 8 bases from V and 6 bases from J; junction bases left unmatched: 11. This CDR3 is built from 14 residues. Germline V lookup: CDR1 MNHEY, CDR2 SVGAGI. CDR3: CASQKEDRVDGYTF. The CDR3 DNA reads as TGTGCCAGCCAAAAAGAGGACAGGGTGGATGGCTACACCTTC.

The chain couples TRBV7-9 to TRBJ2-5; the D is unclear. The germline V gene has CDR1 SEHNR and CDR2 FQNEAQ (reference sequence). CDR3 size: 14 residues. Between the trimmed V and J ends, which lost 1 base and 4 bases, there was a span of 10 bases. The CDR3 here is CASSLGGRGETQYF. The CDR3 region has the DNA TGTGCCAGCAGCTTAGGAGGTCGCGGAGAGACCCAGTACTTC.

The chain has TRBV14 and TRBJ1-1, with 7 bases fitting TRBD1. CDR1 and CDR2 from the germline V gene are SGHDN and FVKESK. CDR3 length: 17 residues. V shed 4 bases and J 4 bases; nucleotides not matched to a gene: 15. CDR3 protein: CASSPRAGAGGSTEAFF. CDR3 sequence (DNA): TGTGCCAGCAGCCCAAGGGCCGGGGCAGGGGGTTCCACTGAAGCTTTCTTT.

CDR3 sequence (DNA): TGTGCCAGCAGCCACTCCACCGGGACACAAACTGGGGGCTACACCTTC. Translation: CASSHSTGTQTGGYTF. The V gene is TRBV14, the J gene TRBJ1-2, with TRBD1 as a possible D gene (6 bases). This CDR3 has 16 amino acids. Looked up from germline, CDR1 is SGHDN and CDR2 is FVKESK. The V end lost 3 bases, the J end lost 8 bases, and 22 bases lay between the germline ends.

The rearrangement links TRBV5-1 to TRBJ2-7; possibly TRBD1 for D (6 bases). The CDR3 has 15 amino acids. Trimming took 5 bases from V and 2 from J, leaving 17 bases between them. The germline gives CDR1 SGHRS, CDR2 YFSETQ. This CDR3 reads CASRRKGTKTYEQYV. The CDR3, as DNA: TGCGCCAGCAGAAGGAAGGGGACAAAGACCTACGAGCAGTACGTC.

V usage is TRBV5-1 and J usage is TRBJ1-4; possibly TRBD1 for D (6 bases). The CDR3 consists of 15 residues. Trimming stripped 0 bases from V and 7 bases from J, with 13 bases between. Germline V gene lookup returns CDR1 SGHRS and CDR2 YFSETQ. The chain's CDR3 is CASSLGQVLGEKLFF. The CDR3 DNA follows: TGCGCCAGCAGCTTGGGACAGGTTCTTGGTGAAAAACTGTTTTTT.

DNA of the CDR3: TGTGCCAGCAGTTCCCCCTCGGGTATTGGCGAGCAGTACGTC. This translates into CASSSPSGIGEQYV. This chain connects TRBV28 to TRBJ2-7; no reliable D call. The CDR3 is 14 amino acids. With 4 bases removed from V and 6 bases from J, the gap between germline ends came to 16 bases. CDR1 and CDR2 from the germline V gene are MDHEN and SYDVKM.

The rearrangement links TRBV19 to TRBJ2-1; 7 nucleotides agree with TRBD2. The CDR3 runs 19 residues. Germline V lookup: CDR1 LNHDA, CDR2 SQIVND (reference sequence). Trimming at V came to 10 bases and at J to 4 bases, leaving 25 bases not matched to a gene. In DNA, the CDR3 is TGTGCCACACACCCCGGGGACTATCTCGATGAATTCCCGTACAATGAGCAGTTCTTC. Its protein product is CATHPGDYLDEFPYNEQFF.

The V and J genes are TRBV20-1 and TRBJ2-7, with 11 bases that match TRBD2. This CDR3 has 15 residues. Losses at the gene ends were 3 bases for V and 4 bases for J; bases not matched to a gene: 8. Per germline, CDR1 DFQATT and CDR2 SNEGSKA (reference sequence). CDR3 bases: TGCAGTGCTAGTAAACTAGCGGGAGTGTCATACGAGCAGTACTTC. It translates to CSASKLAGVSYEQYF.

The V gene is TRBV9, the J gene TRBJ2-7; 13 bases match TRBD2. The germline V gene has CDR1 SGDLS and CDR2 YYNGEE. CDR3 length equals 18 residues. Losses at the gene ends were 3 bases for V and 0 bases for J; bases not matched to a gene: 9. The CDR3 loop reads CASSGPGLAGSSSYEQYF. Written as DNA, the CDR3 is TGTGCCAGCAGCGGACCGGGACTAGCGGGATCAAGCTCCTACGAGCAGTACTTC.

The CDR3 region has the DNA TGTGCCATCAGGCGTACAGACTCTGGAAACACCATATATTTT. Translation gives CAIRRTDSGNTIYF. The chain employs TRBV10-3 and TRBJ1-3, with D hard to call. Trimming stripped 6 bases from V and 0 bases from J, with 9 bases between. The V gene's germline CDR1 is ENHRY and CDR2 SYGVKD. CDR3 size: 14 residues.